The present T cell receptor (beta chain) was sequenced within a study of cytomegalovirus exposure and HLA in healthy donors. About this clone itself: The antigen remains undetermined.

Study-level points and caveats: It was reported that the classifier diagnosed cytomegalovirus status with high specificity and sensitivity in both the original and validation cohorts.

The primer mix had 60 Vbeta and 13 Jbeta primers. Only in-frame clones appear in the TCRdb table, and some are missing; sequencing was by immunoSEQ multiplex PCR. Of around 210,000 clones listed, about 85% are singletons. The receptor comes from a girl aged 2 to 9 in good health and CMV-seronegative. Sequenced material: PBMCs.

This CDR3 reads CASSSRPGLAGGSSYNEQFF. Written as DNA, the CDR3 is TGCGCCAGCAGCTCGAGACCAGGACTAGCGGGAGGAAGCTCCTACAATGAGCAGTTCTTC. The chain is built from TRBV5-1 and TRBJ2-1; 14 bases fit TRBD2. The CDR3 is made up of 20 amino acids. Germline-derived CDR1 and CDR2 are SGHRS and YFSETQ. The trim removed 3 bases at V and 0 bases at J, leaving 11 bases unmatched.